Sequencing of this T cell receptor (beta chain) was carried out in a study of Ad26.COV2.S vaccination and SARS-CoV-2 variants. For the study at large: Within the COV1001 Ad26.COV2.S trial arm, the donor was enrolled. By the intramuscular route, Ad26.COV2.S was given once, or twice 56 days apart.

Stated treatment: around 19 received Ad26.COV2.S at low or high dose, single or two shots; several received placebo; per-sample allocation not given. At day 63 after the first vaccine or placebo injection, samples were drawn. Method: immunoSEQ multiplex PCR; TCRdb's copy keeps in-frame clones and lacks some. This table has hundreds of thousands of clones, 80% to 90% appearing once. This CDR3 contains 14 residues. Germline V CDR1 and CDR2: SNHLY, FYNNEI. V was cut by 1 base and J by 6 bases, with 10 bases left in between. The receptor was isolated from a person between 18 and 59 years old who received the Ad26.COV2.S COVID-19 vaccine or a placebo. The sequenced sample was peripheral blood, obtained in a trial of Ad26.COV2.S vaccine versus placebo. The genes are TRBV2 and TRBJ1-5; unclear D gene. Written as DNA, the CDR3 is TGTGCCAGCAGTGAAGGGCAGGTGAGTCAGCCCCAGCATTTT. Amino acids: CASSEGQVSQPQHF.